These T cell receptor beta chains were read from a single sample in a study of blood T cells in healthy people across ages. From the 5' RACE reads, TCRdb called clonotypes with MiXCR, one entry per CDR3 protein. The data show more than 1,400,000 distinct CDR3 sequences, approximately 42% seen once. Sequencing used blood. Receptor source: a woman in her late teens or twenties in good health. CDR3s include the opening cysteine and the closing phenylalanine or tryptophan. The D gene is left open where the match is weak. Part of the rows lack a size; the others show once, few, many or a class for expanded clones.

TRBD2,TRBV6-1,NA,16,TRBJ2-2,TGTGCCAGCAGTGAAGGAGTGGGGCGGGGGACCGGGGAGCTGTTTTTT,CASSEGVGRGTGELFF
NA,TRBV20-1,many,11,TRBJ2-7,TGCAGTGCTAGAGGGGCCGGAGAGCAGTACTTC,CSARGAGEQYF
NA,TRBV4-1,few,15,TRBJ1-1,TGCGCCAGCACCCGGTTAGGGGAGATGAACACTGAAGCTTTCTTT,CASTRLGEMNTEAFF
NA,TRBV7-9,few,14,TRBJ2-1,TGTGCCAGCAGCTTAGGGTTCATATCGAATGAGCAGTTCTTC,CASSLGFISNEQFF
TRBD1,TRBV20-1,NA,13,TRBJ1-5,TGCAGTGCACGGACAGGAGTCAATCAGCCCCAGAATTTT,CSARTGVNQPQNF
NA,TRBV12-3/TRBV12-4,NA,13,TRBJ2-3,TGTGCCACCTTACAAAGGGCCGGAGATACGCAGTATTTT,CATLQRAGDTQYF
NA,TRBV28,NA,16,TRBJ2-3,TGTGCCAGCAGTTCCCGTCGGGCCACTACTGAAGATACGCAGTATTTT,CASSSRRATTEDTQYF
NA,TRBV12-3/TRBV12-4,few,15,TRBJ2-1,TGTGCCAGCAGTTTATCCCAGACTACAAACAATGAGCAGTTCTTC,CASSLSQTTNNEQFF
NA,TRBV28,once,14,TRBJ2-5,TGTGCCAGCAGGGATATAGCGGCCTCGGGAGAGCAGTACTTC,CASRDIAASGEQYF
NA,TRBV5-1,many,16,TRBJ2-1,TGCGCCAGCAGCTTGTCCGGGAGCAGCTCCTACAATGAGCAGTTCTTC,CASSLSGSSSYNEQFF
TRBD2,TRBV9,few,14,TRBJ2-1,TGTGCCAGCAGCGTAGGGGCTAGCGGCAATGAGCAGTTCTTC,CASSVGASGNEQFF
TRBD1,TRBV12-3/TRBV12-4,NA,14,TRBJ2-2,TGTGCCAGCAGTTTTTCGGGACAGATCGGGGAGCTGTTTTTT,CASSFSGQIGELFF
NA,TRBV15,NA,12,TRBJ1-2,TGTGCCACACAGGGCTGGGATTATGGCTACACCTTC,CATQGWDYGYTF
TRBD1,TRBV10-3,NA,14,TRBJ2-3,TGTGCCACACACCAAGACAGGGGAACAGATACGCAGTATTTT,CATHQDRGTDTQYF
NA,TRBV7-9,few,15,TRBJ1-5,TGTGCCAGCAGCTTAGGACTTGATAGCAATCAGCCCCAGCATTTT,CASSLGLDSNQPQHF
TRBD2,TRBV7-6,few,18,TRBJ2-2,TGTGCCAGCAGCTTAGTAGCGGGGGTCGTTTCGAACACCGGGGAGCTGTTTTTT,CASSLVAGVVSNTGELFF
TRBD1,TRBV30,once,14,TRBJ2-7,TGTGCCTGGAGTCCGGGACAGGGATTCCGCGAGCAGTACTTC,CAWSPGQGFREQYF
NA,TRBV20-1,NA,14,TRBJ2-7,TGCAGTGCTAGAGATCGGGCTATATACAATGAGCAGTACTTC,CSARDRAIYNEQYF
NA,TRBV12-3/TRBV12-4,NA,14,TRBJ2-2,TGTGCCAGCGGGGGGGCAGCGAACACCGGGGAGCTGTTTTTT,CASGGAANTGELFF
TRBD2,TRBV27,NA,15,TRBJ2-1,TGTGCCACCTCCGGCGGGAGCAGCTCCTACAATAAGCAGTTCTTC,CATSGGSSSYNKQFF
NA,TRBV20-1,NA,16,TRBJ2-1,TGCAGTGCTAGAGCCCTAGGGTCTTTCGACTACAATGAGCAGTTCTTC,CSARALGSFDYNEQFF
NA,TRBV20-1,NA,14,TRBJ2-1,TGCGGTGCTAGTCTAGTTGGGACCGACAATGAGCAGTTCTTC,CGASLVGTDNEQFF
TRBD2,TRBV4-1,NA,16,TRBJ2-5,TGCGCCAGCAGCCACCTATTTAGCGGGGGAGAAGGGACCCAGTACTTC,CASSHLFSGGEGTQYF
TRBD1,TRBV11-2,NA,15,TRBJ2-3,TGTGCCAGCAGCCGTACAGGGGTGAAGGCAGATACGCAGTATTTT,CASSRTGVKADTQYF